Listed below are T cell receptor beta chains from one sample, sequenced in a study of graft-versus-host responses after intestinal transplantation. These receptors lack a known antigen. The protocol was immunoSEQ multiplex PCR, while the TCRdb copy is restricted to in-frame clones and leaves out a portion. Here the sample spans tens of thousands of clones, almost 95% being singletons. The sequencing used unstimulated CD4+ T cells sorted from spleen or lymph node cells, collected before transplant. These receptors all come from a human donor who was the organ donor for an intestinal transplant. Each CDR3 is given with its conserved first and last residue. Each record gives: clone size, D gene, J gene, V gene, CDR3 DNA, CDR3 protein. A D gene is named only where the DNA matches it firmly. Size is stated for part of the rows, as once, few or many counts, or as a class when the clone is expanded.

clone_size: NA
d_call: NA
j_call: TRBJ2-1
v_call: TRBV21-1
cdr3_nt: TGTGCCAGCAGCAATCTTAACCGCTCCTACAATGAGCAGTTCTTC
cdr3_aa: CASSNLNRSYNEQFF

clone_size: NA
d_call: TRBD1
j_call: TRBJ1-4
v_call: TRBV11-1
cdr3_nt: TGTGCCAGCAGCTTCGGGACAGGGAGAGAAAAACTGTTTTTT
cdr3_aa: CASSFGTGREKLFF

clone_size: NA
d_call: NA
j_call: TRBJ2-6
v_call: TRBV9
cdr3_nt: TGTGCCAGCAGCTTCTACGGATACTCTGGGGCCAACGTCCTGACTTTC
cdr3_aa: CASSFYGYSGANVLTF

clone_size: NA
d_call: NA
j_call: TRBJ1-2
v_call: TRBV5-8
cdr3_nt: TGTGCCAGCAGCTTGGGGGAGCGCCGGTACTATGGCTACACCTTC
cdr3_aa: CASSLGERRYYGYTF

clone_size: few
d_call: TRBD1
j_call: TRBJ2-1
v_call: TRBV7-3
cdr3_nt: TGTGCCAGCAGCCGGGGGACAGGGGCAGGTTATGAGCAGTTCTTC
cdr3_aa: CASSRGTGAGYEQFF

clone_size: NA
d_call: NA
j_call: TRBJ1-4
v_call: TRBV4-1
cdr3_nt: TGCGCCAGCAGCCAAGTAGGGTCTGTGATGTCGGGGGAAAAACTGTTTTTT
cdr3_aa: CASSQVGSVMSGEKLFF

clone_size: NA
d_call: TRBD2
j_call: TRBJ2-3
v_call: TRBV4-1
cdr3_nt: TGCGCCAGCAGCCTTAGCGGGGGGCACAACTTGGATACGCAGTATTTT
cdr3_aa: CASSLSGGHNLDTQYF

clone_size: NA
d_call: TRBD1
j_call: TRBJ1-2
v_call: TRBV18
cdr3_nt: TGTGCCAGCTCACCAACGACAGGGGCGGAATATGGCTACACCTTC
cdr3_aa: CASSPTTGAEYGYTF

clone_size: NA
d_call: NA
j_call: TRBJ2-5
v_call: TRBV7-2
cdr3_nt: TGTGCCAGCAGCTTATTCCTACTCACACCCCAAGAGACCCAGTACTTC
cdr3_aa: CASSLFLLTPQETQYF

clone_size: once
d_call: NA
j_call: TRBJ1-5
v_call: TRBV11-2
cdr3_nt: TGTGCCAGCAGCGCTGACATCAGCAATCAGCCCCAGCATTTT
cdr3_aa: CASSADISNQPQHF

clone_size: NA
d_call: NA
j_call: TRBJ2-7
v_call: TRBV4-3
cdr3_nt: TGCGCCAGCAGCCTAAGAAAAAGCTCCTACGAGCAGTACTTC
cdr3_aa: CASSLRKSSYEQYF

clone_size: NA
d_call: TRBD1
j_call: TRBJ1-2
v_call: TRBV7-2
cdr3_nt: TGTGCCAGCAGCCTCAGGGGGCCTGGCTACACCTTC
cdr3_aa: CASSLRGPGYTF

clone_size: NA
d_call: TRBD2
j_call: TRBJ2-3
v_call: TRBV10-3
cdr3_nt: TGTGCCATCAGCTCGGGGGGGGCCAACCCCACAGATACGCAGTATTTT
cdr3_aa: CAISSGGANPTDTQYF

clone_size: NA
d_call: NA
j_call: TRBJ2-3
v_call: TRBV7-2
cdr3_nt: TGTGCCAGCAGCTTGAGGACTGACTGGGTGGATACGCAGTATTTT
cdr3_aa: CASSLRTDWVDTQYF

clone_size: NA
d_call: NA
j_call: TRBJ2-5
v_call: TRBV2
cdr3_nt: TGTGCCAGCAGTGAGCGGGTCCAAGAGACCCAGTACTTC
cdr3_aa: CASSERVQETQYF

clone_size: once
d_call: NA
j_call: TRBJ2-1
v_call: TRBV7-9
cdr3_nt: TGTGCCAGCAGCTCAGGATCGACCGGGACTCATTACTTCTTC
cdr3_aa: CASSSGSTGTHYFF

clone_size: NA
d_call: NA
j_call: TRBJ2-7
v_call: TRBV18
cdr3_nt: TGTGCCAGCTCACCACCGGGGGGGGCCTCTCGCGAGCAGTACTTC
cdr3_aa: CASSPPGGASREQYF

clone_size: NA
d_call: NA
j_call: TRBJ1-2
v_call: TRBV5-4
cdr3_nt: TGTGCCAGCAGCTTGAGTAACAGCTATGGCTACACCTTC
cdr3_aa: CASSLSNSYGYTF

clone_size: NA
d_call: NA
j_call: TRBJ2-4
v_call: TRBV10-2
cdr3_nt: TGCGCCAGCAGTGAAGGCATTGTGGGGGGGGCCAAGAAAAACATTCAGTACTTC
cdr3_aa: CASSEGIVGGAKKNIQYF

clone_size: NA
d_call: TRBD1
j_call: TRBJ2-1
v_call: TRBV7-3
cdr3_nt: TGTGCCAGCAGCTCGGGACAGGCATACAATGAGCAGTTCTTC
cdr3_aa: CASSSGQAYNEQFF

clone_size: NA
d_call: NA
j_call: TRBJ2-7
v_call: TRBV20-1
cdr3_nt: TGCAGTGCTAGTCTGTCGGACGAGCAGTACTTC
cdr3_aa: CSASLSDEQYF

clone_size: few
d_call: TRBD2
j_call: TRBJ2-1
v_call: TRBV6-6
cdr3_nt: TGTGCCAGCAGTACCTCAACTAGCGGGGGGGCATGGCAGTTCTTC
cdr3_aa: CASSTSTSGGAWQFF

clone_size: NA
d_call: TRBD2
j_call: TRBJ2-7
v_call: TRBV5-1
cdr3_nt: TGCGCCAGCAGCTTCGACCCTAGCGGGGGTGTCTACGAGCAGTACTTC
cdr3_aa: CASSFDPSGGVYEQYF